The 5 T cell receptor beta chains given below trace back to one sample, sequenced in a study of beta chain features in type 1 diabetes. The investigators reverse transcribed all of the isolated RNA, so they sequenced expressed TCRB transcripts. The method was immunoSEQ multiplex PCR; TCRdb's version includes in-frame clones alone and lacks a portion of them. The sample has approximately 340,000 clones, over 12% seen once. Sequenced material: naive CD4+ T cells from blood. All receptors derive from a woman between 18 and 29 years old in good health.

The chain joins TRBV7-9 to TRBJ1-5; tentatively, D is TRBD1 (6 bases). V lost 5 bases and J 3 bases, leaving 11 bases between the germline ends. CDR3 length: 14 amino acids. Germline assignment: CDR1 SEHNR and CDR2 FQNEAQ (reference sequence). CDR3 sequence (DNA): TGTGCCAGCAGCCTCGGACAGCTCAATCAGCCCCAGCATTTT. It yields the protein CASSLGQLNQPQHF.

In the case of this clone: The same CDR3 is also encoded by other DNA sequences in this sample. In DNA form, the CDR3 reads TGTGCCAGCAGCCTAGGAGGGGCTGGTACAGATACGCAGTATTTT. Translated, it gives CASSLGGAGTDTQYF. The chain joins TRBV28 to TRBJ2-3; possible D gene TRBD2, 6 bases. V was trimmed by 6 bases and J by 3 bases, leaving 16 bases between them. CDR1 is MDHEN, CDR2 SYDVKM, per germline. This CDR3 has 15 residues.

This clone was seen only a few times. CDR3 bases: TGTGCCTGGGCTCCACTAGCGGGAGTCCTCAATGAGCAGTTCTTC. It yields the protein CAWAPLAGVLNEQFF. This chain uses TRBV30 with TRBJ2-1; 11 positions match TRBD2. The CDR3 has 15 residues. From germline, CDR1 is GTSNPN and CDR2 SVGIG (reference sequence). V lost 5 bases to trimming and J lost 6 bases; unmatched junction nucleotides: 9.

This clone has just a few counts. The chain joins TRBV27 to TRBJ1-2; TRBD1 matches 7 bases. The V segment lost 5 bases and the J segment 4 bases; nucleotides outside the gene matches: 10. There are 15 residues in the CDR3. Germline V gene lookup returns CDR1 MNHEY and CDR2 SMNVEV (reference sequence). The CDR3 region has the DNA TGTGCCAGCAGTCCCCACCTCGACAGGGCCTATGGCTACACCTTC. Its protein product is CASSPHLDRAYGYTF.

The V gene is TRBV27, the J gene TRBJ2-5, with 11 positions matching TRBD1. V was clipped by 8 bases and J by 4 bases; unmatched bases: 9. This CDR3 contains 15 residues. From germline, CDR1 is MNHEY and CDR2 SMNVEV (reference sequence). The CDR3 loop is CASSKPGQGVETQYF. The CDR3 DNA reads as TGTGCCAGCTCTAAACCGGGACAGGGGGTAGAGACCCAGTACTTC.